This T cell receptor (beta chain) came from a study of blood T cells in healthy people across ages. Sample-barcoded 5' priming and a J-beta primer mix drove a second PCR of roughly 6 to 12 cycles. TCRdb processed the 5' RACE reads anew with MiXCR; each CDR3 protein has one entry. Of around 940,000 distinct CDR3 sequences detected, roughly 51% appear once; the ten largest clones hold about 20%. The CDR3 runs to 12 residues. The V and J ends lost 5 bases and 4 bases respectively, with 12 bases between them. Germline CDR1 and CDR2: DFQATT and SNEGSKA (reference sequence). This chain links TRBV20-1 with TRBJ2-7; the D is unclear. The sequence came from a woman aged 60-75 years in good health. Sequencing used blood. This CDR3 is CSALSQEYEQYF. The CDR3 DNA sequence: TGCAGTGCTCTTAGTCAGGAGTACGAGCAGTACTTC.